A single sample is the source of the 25 T cell receptor beta chains below, sequenced in a study of blood T cell repertoires in COVID-19. Sequenced by immunoSEQ multiplex PCR; TCRdb stores in-frame clones only, minus some. The data contain 200,000 to 250,000 clones, roughly four fifths of them singletons. What was sequenced was peripheral blood. These receptors all stem from a man between 50 and 59 years old with acute or convalescent COVID-19.

The chain joins TRBV28 to TRBJ2-2, with a weak D call TRBD2 (6 bases). Per the germline V gene, CDR1 is MDHEN and CDR2 is SYDVKM. V lost 8 bases and J lost 3, with 19 bases in between. The CDR3 consists of 16 residues. CDR3 in amino acids: CASSTRRASYTGELFF. The CDR3 DNA is TGTGCCAGCTCTACCAGGAGGGCCTCGTACACCGGGGAGCTGTTTTTT.

This chain links TRBV29-1 with TRBJ1-1; D is possibly TRBD1 (5 bases). This CDR3 is built from 13 residues. Between the trimmed V and J ends, which lost 3 bases and 1 base, there was a span of 9 bases. Looked up from germline, CDR1 is SQVTM and CDR2 is ANQGSEA. The CDR3 bases are TGCAGCGTTGACAGCAGGGAGAACACTGAAGCTTTCTTT. This translates into CSVDSRENTEAFF.

The chain is built from TRBV5-1 and TRBJ2-6, with no clear D. The V end was cut by 0 bases, the J end by 1 base, with 8 bases between. CDR1 is SGHRS, CDR2 YFSETQ, per germline. CDR3 length: 16 residues. The CDR3 DNA reads as TGCGCCAGCAGCTTGGGATATCGGTCTGGGGCCAACGTCCTGACTTTC. The encoded protein is CASSLGYRSGANVLTF. The whole variable domain, filled in from reference TRBV5-1 and TRBJ2-6, reads KAGVTQTPRYLIKTRGQQVTLSCSPISGHRSVSWYQQTPGQGLQFLFEYFSETQRNKGNFPGRFSGRQFSNSRSEMNVSTLELGDSALYLCASSLGYRSGANVLTFGAGSRLTVL.

V gene TRBV29-1 combines with J gene TRBJ1-5; tentative D call: TRBD1 (5 bases). CDR3 length equals 19 residues. Trimming removed 3 bases from V and 0 bases from J, with 24 bases in between. In germline, CDR1 is SQVTM, CDR2 ANQGSEA. This CDR3 reads CSVDTIPGLLRGSNQPQHF. The DNA of the CDR3 is TGCAGCGTTGATACGATTCCGGGACTCTTACGGGGTAGCAATCAGCCCCAGCATTTT.

The chain carries TRBV7-8 and TRBJ2-1, with 8 nucleotides matching TRBD2. The germline gives CDR1 SGHVS, CDR2 FQNEAQ. The CDR3 sequence is 16 residues long. With 1 base clipped from V and 6 bases from J, the junction kept 8 bases outside the gene matches. The DNA for the CDR3 is TGTGCCAGCAGCTTAGTGCCCGGACTAGCAGGCAATGAGCAGTTCTTC. It codes for CASSLVPGLAGNEQFF.

The chain is built from TRBV2 and TRBJ2-7; 9 nucleotides match TRBD1. Germline lookup yields CDR1 SNHLY and CDR2 FYNNEI. With 5 bases clipped from V and 0 bases from J, the junction kept 2 bases outside the gene matches. The CDR3 is 14 amino acids. Written as DNA, the CDR3 is TGTGCCAGCAGTTCGGACAGGGGCTCCTACGAGCAGTACTTC. This gives the protein CASSSDRGSYEQYF.

This clone was picked up a small number of times. The CDR3 region has the DNA TGTGCCAGCAACGGCGGGGGGGCTGGCACCGGGGAGCTGTTTTTT. Its protein product is CASNGGGAGTGELFF. The chain combines TRBV14 with TRBJ2-2, with 9 bases fitting TRBD2. The CDR3 sequence is 15 residues long. The V segment lost 7 bases and the J segment 4 bases; nucleotides outside the gene matches: 7. Germline CDR1 and CDR2: SGHDN and FVKESK.

This clone was seen a few times. V and J are TRBV7-8 and TRBJ1-5, with TRBD1 as a possible D gene (5 bases). The V gene lost 5 bases and the J gene lost 2 bases, with 19 bases spanning the gap. Per the germline V gene, CDR1 is SGHVS and CDR2 is FQNEAQ. CDR3 length equals 17 residues. CDR3 DNA: TGTGCCAGCAGCCCCGTTCCGTCAGGGATACGCAATCAGCCCCAGCATTTT. This encodes CASSPVPSGIRNQPQHF.

The chain links TRBV5-1 to TRBJ2-3, with a tentative D call TRBD2 (5 bases). From germline, CDR1 is SGHRS and CDR2 YFSETQ. This CDR3 has 16 amino acids. The V end was cut by 0 bases, the J end by 2 bases, with 13 bases between. CDR3 region: CASSLEPSGTTDTQYF. Written as DNA, the CDR3 is TGCGCCAGCAGCTTGGAGCCCTCGGGAACCACAGATACGCAGTATTTT.

A single count supports this clone. The rearrangement links TRBV10-3 to TRBJ1-1, with TRBD1 as a possible D gene (6 bases). The CDR3 has 12 residues. Germline CDR1 is ENHRY and CDR2 is SYGVKD. V dropped 8 bases and J dropped 1 base, with 8 bases sitting between them. CDR3 loop: CAIGGANTEAFF. The CDR3 DNA reads TGTGCCATCGGGGGGGCGAACACTGAAGCTTTCTTT.

V and J are TRBV9 and TRBJ2-7; a weak D match, TRBD2 (6 bases). There are 14 residues in the CDR3. The V gene's germline CDR1 is SGDLS and CDR2 YYNGEE. The V gene lost 4 bases and the J gene lost 3 bases, with 14 bases spanning the gap. Here the CDR3 reads CASSPDLAYYEQYF. The DNA of the CDR3 is TGTGCCAGCAGCCCTGACCTAGCGTACTACGAGCAGTACTTC.

The chain combines TRBV19 with TRBJ2-7, with D tentatively TRBD2 (5 bases). CDR3 size: 15 residues. Germline loops: CDR1 LNHDA, CDR2 SQIVND (reference sequence). Trimming stripped 3 bases from V and 2 bases from J, with 14 bases between. CDR3 residues: CASSIRSGATYEQYF. The CDR3 DNA is TGTGCCAGTAGTATTCGAAGCGGTGCTACCTACGAGCAGTACTTC.

The chain employs TRBV11-3 and TRBJ2-1, with 9 bases aligning to TRBD2. The CDR3 sequence is 18 residues long. V lost 0 bases to trimming and J lost 9 bases; unmatched junction nucleotides: 15. The germline gives CDR1 SGHNT, CDR2 YENEEA. The CDR3 DNA is TGTGCCAGCAGCTTAGATTTTCGGCGGGAGGGCCGGCGCGTTGAGCAGTTCTTC. Translation gives CASSLDFRREGRRVEQFF.

The chain links TRBV5-1 to TRBJ2-3; 8 bases fit TRBD1. Trimming cost V 0 bases and J 2 bases; bases outside gene matches: 8. The length of the CDR3 is 17 residues. CDR1 is SGHRS, CDR2 YFSETQ, per germline. CDR3 sequence: CASSLEGQGSITDTQYF. CDR3 in DNA: TGCGCCAGCAGCTTGGAAGGACAGGGATCTATCACAGATACGCAGTATTTT. The whole variable domain, filled in from reference TRBV5-1 and TRBJ2-3, reads KAGVTQTPRYLIKTRGQQVTLSCSPISGHRSVSWYQQTPGQGLQFLFEYFSETQRNKGNFPGRFSGRQFSNSRSEMNVSTLELGDSALYLCASSLEGQGSITDTQYFGPGTRLTVL.

The chain couples TRBV19 to TRBJ1-4, with TRBD1 as a possible D gene (6 bases). Trimming shortened V by 5 bases and J by 4 bases, and 20 bases separated the two germline ends. The CDR3 runs 17 residues. In germline, CDR1 is LNHDA, CDR2 SQIVND (reference sequence). As DNA, the CDR3 is TGTGCCAGTAGTTCTGGACAGATTTATCTCCGTAATGAAAAACTGTTTTTT. Its protein is CASSSGQIYLRNEKLFF.

A few counts support this clone. This chain links TRBV7-6 with TRBJ1-4, with TRBD1 matching over 7 bases. Germline loops: CDR1 SGHVS, CDR2 FNYEAQ. V shed 7 bases, J shed 1 base, and the junction held 3 bases outside the gene matches. The CDR3 spans 14 residues. The CDR3 is CASNRQGTNEKLFF. The CDR3 DNA reads TGTGCCAGCAACCGACAGGGAACTAATGAAAAACTGTTTTTT.

The chain uses TRBV18 and TRBJ2-5; possibly TRBD2 for D (5 bases). This CDR3 is 14 amino acids long. Trimming cost V 1 base and J 4 bases, with 10 bases left between them. CDR1 KGHSH and CDR2 LQKENI come from the germline V gene. In DNA form, the CDR3 reads TGTGCCAGCTCACCACAGACGGGGTCAGAGACCCAGTACTTC. Translated: CASSPQTGSETQYF.

The chain has TRBV7-9 and TRBJ2-7; D unclear. Germline V CDR1 and CDR2: SEHNR, FQNEAQ (reference sequence). V lost 5 bases and J lost 0, with 17 bases in between. This CDR3 contains 16 residues. The CDR3 is CASSGYGEKSSYEQYF. The DNA for the CDR3 is TGTGCCAGCAGCGGGTATGGAGAGAAGAGCTCCTACGAGCAGTACTTC.

The chain couples TRBV18 to TRBJ1-1, with a tentative D call TRBD1 (5 bases). The CDR3 is 14 amino acids. Deletions cut 4 bases from V and 1 base from J, with 10 bases between. Germline loops: CDR1 KGHSH, CDR2 LQKENI. The CDR3 coding sequence is TGTGCCAGCTCACTTCTGGGGCGGAACACTGAAGCTTTCTTT. This encodes CASSLLGRNTEAFF. Full variable domain (outside the CDR3, taken from reference TRBV18 and TRBJ1-1): NAGVMQNPRHLVRRRGQEARLRCSPMKGHSHVYWYRQLPEEGLKFMVYLQKENIIDESGMPKERFSAEFPKEGPSILRIQQVVRGDSAAYFCASSLLGRNTEAFFGQGTRLTVV.

The CDR3 loop is CASHSLASDQPQHF. In DNA, the CDR3 is TGTGCCAGCCACAGCTTAGCGTCGGATCAGCCCCAGCATTTT. This rearrangement joins TRBV7-8 to TRBJ1-5; no firm D call. V was clipped by 8 bases and J by 5 bases, with 16 bases between them. The germline CDR1 and CDR2 sequences are SGHVS and FQNEAQ. The CDR3 has 14 amino acids.

V is TRBV27 and J is TRBJ2-3, with no clear D. V was clipped by 7 bases and J by 0 bases, with 11 bases between them. In germline, CDR1 is MNHEY, CDR2 SMNVEV (reference sequence). CDR3 length: 14 residues. CDR3: CASMVADSTDTQYF. In nucleotides, the CDR3 is TGTGCCAGCATGGTAGCCGACAGCACAGATACGCAGTATTTT.

V gene TRBV2 combines with J gene TRBJ2-7, with D perhaps matching TRBD2 (5 bases). Germline V gene sequence: CDR1 SNHLY, CDR2 FYNNEI. Trimming pared 1 base from V and 6 bases from J, leaving 13 bases between. The CDR3 covers 14 residues. The CDR3 reads CASSEGANAGEQYF. The CDR3 DNA reads as TGTGCCAGCAGTGAAGGGGCAAATGCGGGCGAGCAGTACTTC.

This clone was detected once. The sample carries other DNA sequences with the same CDR3. The chain has TRBV18 and TRBJ2-7; 12 positions match TRBD1. V trimming: 3 bases; J trimming: 4 bases; junction bases outside the gene matches: 4. The CDR3 length is 15 residues. In germline, CDR1 is KGHSH, CDR2 LQKENI. This CDR3 is CASSPGTGGAYEQYF. In DNA, the CDR3 is TGTGCCAGCTCACCTGGGACAGGGGGCGCATACGAGCAGTACTTC.

The rearrangement uses TRBV28 and TRBJ1-5; D gene unclear. The CDR3 is made up of 17 amino acids. Per the germline V gene, CDR1 is MDHEN and CDR2 is SYDVKM. V lost 2 bases and J lost 3, with 17 bases in between. CDR3 DNA sequence: TGTGCCAGCAGTTTAGCCCGGGGTTTAGGAAACAATCAGCCCCAGCATTTT. This encodes CASSLARGLGNNQPQHF.

This chain links TRBV19 with TRBJ2-3; D gene uncertain. The CDR3 contains 11 residues. Germline loops: CDR1 LNHDA, CDR2 SQIVND (reference sequence). Trimming took off 2 bases at V and 9 bases at J, with 6 bases between the two ends. The CDR3 coding sequence is TGTGCCAGTAGTATACAGGCAACGCAGTATTTT. Amino acid sequence: CASSIQATQYF.